A single TCR beta chain is shown here with its context. This entry belongs to a study of blood T cell repertoires in COVID-19. The CDR3 extends over 14 amino acids. The germline V and J ends were trimmed by 3 bases and 2 bases, with 10 bases remaining between them. CDR1 is MGHRA and CDR2 is YSYEKL in the germline V gene. In the original analysis: Reference gene primer amplification yielded estimated nucleated cell counts. The method was immunoSEQ multiplex PCR; TCRdb's version includes in-frame clones alone and lacks a portion of them. V, J and clone size derive from that table, while D and trimming were established from the DNA sequence. The sample gives around 240,000 clones, about 90% of which show up once; 1.2% is in the top ten.

The material sequenced was PBMCs or T cells enriched from blood (not recorded which). The clonotype was recovered from a human donor in a cohort exposed to, infected with or recovered from COVID-19 (not recorded which). The donor label of this sample is uncertain. The chain employs TRBV4-1 and TRBJ1-1; D ambiguous. This chain's CDR3 is CASSQPTKNTEAFF. The CDR3 DNA reads as TGCGCCAGCAGCCAGCCGACAAAAAACACTGAAGCTTTCTTT.